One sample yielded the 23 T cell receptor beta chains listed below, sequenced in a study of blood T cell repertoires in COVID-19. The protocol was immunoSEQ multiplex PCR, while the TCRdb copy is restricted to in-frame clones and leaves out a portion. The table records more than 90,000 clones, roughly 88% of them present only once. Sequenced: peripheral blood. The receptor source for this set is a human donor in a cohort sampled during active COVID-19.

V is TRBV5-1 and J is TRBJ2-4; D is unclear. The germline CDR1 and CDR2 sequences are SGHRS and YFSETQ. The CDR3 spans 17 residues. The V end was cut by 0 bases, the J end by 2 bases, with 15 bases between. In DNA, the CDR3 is TGCGCCAGCAGCTTGGCGTCCGGCAGCGTTTCCAAAAACATTCAGTACTTC. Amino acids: CASSLASGSVSKNIQYF.

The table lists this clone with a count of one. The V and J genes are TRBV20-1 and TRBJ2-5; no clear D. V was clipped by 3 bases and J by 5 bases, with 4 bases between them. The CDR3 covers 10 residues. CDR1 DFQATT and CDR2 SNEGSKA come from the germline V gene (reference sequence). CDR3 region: CSAREETQYF. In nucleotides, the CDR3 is TGCAGTGCTAGGGAGGAGACCCAGTACTTC.

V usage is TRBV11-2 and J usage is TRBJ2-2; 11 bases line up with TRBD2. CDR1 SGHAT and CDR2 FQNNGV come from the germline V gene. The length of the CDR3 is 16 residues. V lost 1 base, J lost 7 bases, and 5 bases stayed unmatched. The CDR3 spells CASSLGAGLAVGELFF. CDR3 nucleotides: TGTGCCAGCAGCTTAGGTGCGGGACTAGCGGTCGGGGAGCTGTTTTTT.

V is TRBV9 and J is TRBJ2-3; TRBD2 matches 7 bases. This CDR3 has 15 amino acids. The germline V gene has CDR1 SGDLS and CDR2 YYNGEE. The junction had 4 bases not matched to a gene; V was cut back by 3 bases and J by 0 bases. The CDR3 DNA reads TGTGCCAGCAGCGAGAACGGGGGGAGCACAGATACGCAGTATTTT. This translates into CASSENGGSTDTQYF.

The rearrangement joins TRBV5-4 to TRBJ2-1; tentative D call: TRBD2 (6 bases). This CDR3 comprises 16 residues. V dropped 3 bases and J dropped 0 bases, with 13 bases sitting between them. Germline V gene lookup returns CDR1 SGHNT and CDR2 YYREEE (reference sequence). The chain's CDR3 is CASSSPPGGSYNEQFF. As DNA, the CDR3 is TGTGCCAGCAGCTCCCCTCCCGGGGGCTCCTACAATGAGCAGTTCTTC.

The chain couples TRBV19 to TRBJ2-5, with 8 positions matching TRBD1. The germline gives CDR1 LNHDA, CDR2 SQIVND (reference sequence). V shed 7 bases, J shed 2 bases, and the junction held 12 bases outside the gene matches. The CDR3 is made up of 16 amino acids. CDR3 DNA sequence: TGTGCCAGTAACACGGACAGGGAGAGTAAACAAGAGACCCAGTACTTC. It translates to CASNTDRESKQETQYF.

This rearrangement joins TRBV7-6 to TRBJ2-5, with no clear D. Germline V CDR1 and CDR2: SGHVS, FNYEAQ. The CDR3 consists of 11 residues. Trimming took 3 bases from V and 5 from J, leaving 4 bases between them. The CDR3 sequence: CASSFTETQYF. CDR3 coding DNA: TGTGCCAGCAGCTTCACTGAGACCCAGTACTTC.

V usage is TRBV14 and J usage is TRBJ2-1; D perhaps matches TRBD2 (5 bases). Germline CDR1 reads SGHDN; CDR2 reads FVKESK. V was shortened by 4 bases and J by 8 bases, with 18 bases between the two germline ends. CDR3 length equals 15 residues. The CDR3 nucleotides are TGTGCCAGCAGCCCGGGGAGCTACTGGGTCGATGAGCAGTTCTTC. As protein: CASSPGSYWVDEQFF.

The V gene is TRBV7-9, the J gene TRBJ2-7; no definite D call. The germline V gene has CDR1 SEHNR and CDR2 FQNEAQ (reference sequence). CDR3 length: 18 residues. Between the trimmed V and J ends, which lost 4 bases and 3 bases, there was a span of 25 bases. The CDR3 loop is CASSYFRDDQVGYYEQYF. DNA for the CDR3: TGTGCCAGCAGCTATTTCCGAGACGACCAGGTCGGCTACTACGAGCAGTACTTC.

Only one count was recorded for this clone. The CDR3 is CASKAGQGEKLFF. The DNA for the CDR3 is TGTGCCAGCAAAGCGGGACAGGGAGAAAAACTGTTTTTT. V gene TRBV5-4 combines with J gene TRBJ1-4; TRBD1 aligns across 9 bases. Losses at the gene ends were 6 bases for V and 8 bases for J; bases not matched to a gene: 5. The CDR3 length is 13 residues. Per the germline V gene, CDR1 is SGHNT and CDR2 is YYREEE (reference sequence).

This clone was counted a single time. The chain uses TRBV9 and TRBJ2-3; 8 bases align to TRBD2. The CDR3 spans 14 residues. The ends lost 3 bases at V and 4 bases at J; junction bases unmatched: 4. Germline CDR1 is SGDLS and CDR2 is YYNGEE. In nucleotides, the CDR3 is TGTGCCAGCAGCGCGGGGACTAGACCAGATACGCAGTATTTT. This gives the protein CASSAGTRPDTQYF.

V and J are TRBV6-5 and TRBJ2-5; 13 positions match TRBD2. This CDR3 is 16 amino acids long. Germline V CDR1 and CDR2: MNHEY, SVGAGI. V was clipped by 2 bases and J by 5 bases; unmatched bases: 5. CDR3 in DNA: TGTGCCAGCAGTTACCCCACTAGCGGGGGGGGTGAGACCCAGTACTTC. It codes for CASSYPTSGGGETQYF.

CDR3 region: CASSRDSFSGNTIYF. CDR3 nucleotides: TGTGCCAGTAGTAGGGACTCCTTCTCTGGAAACACCATATATTTT. V is TRBV19 and J is TRBJ1-3, with D perhaps matching TRBD1 (5 bases). CDR3 size: 15 residues. Germline V lookup: CDR1 LNHDA, CDR2 SQIVND (reference sequence). The V gene lost 4 bases and the J gene lost 0 bases, with 10 bases spanning the gap.

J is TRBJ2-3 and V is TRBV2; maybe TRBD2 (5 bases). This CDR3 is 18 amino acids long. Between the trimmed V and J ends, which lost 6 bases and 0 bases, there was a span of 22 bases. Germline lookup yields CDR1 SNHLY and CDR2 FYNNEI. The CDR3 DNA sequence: TGTGCCAGCAGCGAGGCCCCGCTTTGGAGCGGCAGCACAGATACGCAGTATTTT. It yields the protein CASSEAPLWSGSTDTQYF.

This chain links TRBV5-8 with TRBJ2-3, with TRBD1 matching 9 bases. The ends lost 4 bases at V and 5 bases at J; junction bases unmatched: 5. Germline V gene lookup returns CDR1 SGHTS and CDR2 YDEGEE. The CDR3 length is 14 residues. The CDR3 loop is CASSPWDRVDTQYF. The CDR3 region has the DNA TGTGCCAGCAGCCCCTGGGACAGGGTAGATACGCAGTATTTT. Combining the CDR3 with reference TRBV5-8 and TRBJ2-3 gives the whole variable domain EAGVTQSPTHLIKTRGQQATLRCSPISGHTSVYWYQQALGLGLQFLLWYDEGEERNRGNFPPRFSGRQFPNYSSELNVNALELEDSALYLCASSPWDRVDTQYFGPGTRLTVL.

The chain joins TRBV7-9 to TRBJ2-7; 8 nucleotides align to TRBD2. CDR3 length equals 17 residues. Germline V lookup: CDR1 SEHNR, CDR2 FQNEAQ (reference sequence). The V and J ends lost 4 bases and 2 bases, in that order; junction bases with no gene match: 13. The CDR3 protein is CASSSPGGVAGTYEQYF. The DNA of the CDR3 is TGTGCCAGCAGCTCCCCGGGGGGAGTAGCGGGAACCTACGAGCAGTACTTC. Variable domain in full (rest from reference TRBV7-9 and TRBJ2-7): DTGVSQNPRHKITKRGQNVTFRCDPISEHNRLYWYRQTLGQGPEFLTYFQNEAQLEKSRLLSDRFSAERPKGSFSTLEIQRTEQGDSAMYLCASSSPGGVAGTYEQYFGPGTRLTVT.

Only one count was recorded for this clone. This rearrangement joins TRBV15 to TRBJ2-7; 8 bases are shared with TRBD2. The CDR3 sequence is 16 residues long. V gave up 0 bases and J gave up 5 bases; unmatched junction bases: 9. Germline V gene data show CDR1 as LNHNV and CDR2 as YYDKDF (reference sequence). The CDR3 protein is CATSRDRGGYTHEQYF. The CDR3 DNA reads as TGTGCCACCAGCAGAGATCGCGGGGGGTACACCCACGAGCAGTACTTC. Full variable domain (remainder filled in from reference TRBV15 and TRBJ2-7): DAMVIQNPRYQVTQFGKPVTLSCSQTLNHNVMYWYQQKSSQAPKLLFHYYDKDFNNEADTPDNFQSRRPNTSFCFLDIRSPGLGDTAMYLCATSRDRGGYTHEQYFGPGTRLTVT.

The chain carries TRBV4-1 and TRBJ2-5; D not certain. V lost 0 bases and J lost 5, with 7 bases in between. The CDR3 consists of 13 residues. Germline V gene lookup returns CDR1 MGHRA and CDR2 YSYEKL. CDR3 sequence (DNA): TGCGCCAGCAGCCAAGATGATACTGAGACCCAGTACTTC. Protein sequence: CASSQDDTETQYF.

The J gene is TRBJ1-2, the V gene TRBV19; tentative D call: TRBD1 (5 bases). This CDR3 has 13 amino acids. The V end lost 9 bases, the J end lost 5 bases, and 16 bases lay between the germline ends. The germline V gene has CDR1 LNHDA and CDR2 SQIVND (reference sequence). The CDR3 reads CASEERGKYGYTF. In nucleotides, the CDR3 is TGTGCCAGCGAAGAAAGGGGTAAATATGGCTACACCTTC.

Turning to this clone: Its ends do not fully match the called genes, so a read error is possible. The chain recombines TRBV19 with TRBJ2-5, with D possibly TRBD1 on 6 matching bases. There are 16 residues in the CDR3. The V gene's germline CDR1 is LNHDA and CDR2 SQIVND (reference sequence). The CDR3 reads CASSMGGQPSQGTQYF. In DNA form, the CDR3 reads TGTGCCAGTAGTATGGGCGGACAGCCATCGCAAGGGACCCAGTACTTC.

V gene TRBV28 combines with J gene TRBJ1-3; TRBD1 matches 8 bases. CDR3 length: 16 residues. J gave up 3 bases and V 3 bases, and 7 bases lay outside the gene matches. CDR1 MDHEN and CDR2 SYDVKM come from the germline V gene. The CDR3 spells CASSFQGAVFGNTIYF. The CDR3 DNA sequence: TGTGCCAGCAGTTTCCAGGGGGCGGTATTTGGAAACACCATATATTTT.

CDR3 nucleotides: TGTGCCACCAGTGATCCGGGACTAGCGGGAGGAAGTAAGGATACGCAGTATTTT. This sequence encodes CATSDPGLAGGSKDTQYF. J is TRBJ2-3 and V is TRBV24-1; 15 bases match TRBD2. V lost 3 bases to trimming and J lost 6 bases; unmatched junction nucleotides: 9. Germline V gene data show CDR1 as KGHDR and CDR2 as SFDVKD. This CDR3 is built from 18 residues.

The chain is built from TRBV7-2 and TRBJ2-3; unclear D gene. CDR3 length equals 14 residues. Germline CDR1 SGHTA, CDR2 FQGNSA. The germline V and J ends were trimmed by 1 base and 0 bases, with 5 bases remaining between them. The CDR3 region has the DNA TGTGCCAGCAGCTTAGTACGGAGCACAGATACGCAGTATTTT. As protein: CASSLVRSTDTQYF.